This is a list of T cell receptor beta chains from one sample in a study of beta chain features in type 1 diabetes. TCRdb keeps only in-frame clones here, not all; method: immunoSEQ multiplex PCR. The data hold about 620,000 clones, with around 15% observed a single time. Material: naive CD4+ T cells from blood. The receptors shown here come from a man aged 18 to 30 in good health. Each CDR3 is given with its conserved first and last residue. The D gene is left open where the match is weak. Rows give clone size only sometimes, using once, few, many, or a class for an expanded clone.

TGCGCCAGCAGCCAAGAAGTGGGCCAGACGACCTACGAGCAGTACTTC,CASSQEVGQTTYEQYF,TRBV4-3,NA,TRBJ2-7,NA
TGTGCCAGTAGTATAGTGGACAGGGGGCGTCGAGAGCAGTACTTC,CASSIVDRGRREQYF,TRBV19,TRBD1,TRBJ2-7,few
TGTGCCAGCAGCTTAACCCTCCAGGGGAGCTATGGCTACACCTTC,CASSLTLQGSYGYTF,TRBV7-9,NA,TRBJ1-2,few
TGTGCCAGCAGTGACCGGGACACCAGGGGCACAGATACGCAGTATTTT,CASSDRDTRGTDTQYF,TRBV25-1,NA,TRBJ2-3,NA
TGTGCCAGTAGTCCATTTGACGGGGAGCTGTTTTTT,CASSPFDGELFF,TRBV19,NA,TRBJ2-2,NA
TGCAGCGTTACCGGACAGGGACTTAATTCACCCCTCCACTTT,CSVTGQGLNSPLHF,TRBV29-1,TRBD1,TRBJ1-6,NA
TGTGCCAGTAGTCCCGGACAGGGGACATCACCCCTCCACTTT,CASSPGQGTSPLHF,TRBV19,TRBD1,TRBJ1-6,NA
TGTGCCAGCAGTGAGGTCAGGGGGCAGTTAGATACGCAGTATTTT,CASSEVRGQLDTQYF,TRBV25-1,TRBD1,TRBJ2-3,few
TGCGCCAGCAGCCAAGATTCCAGCGCGACCTACAATGAGCAGTTCTTC,CASSQDSSATYNEQFF,TRBV4-1,NA,TRBJ2-1,NA
TGCAGCGTTGGGCCGGGACTAGCGGGAGAGACCCAGTACTTC,CSVGPGLAGETQYF,TRBV29-1,TRBD2,TRBJ2-5,NA
TGTGCCAGCAGCTTAGAGTATCGTGTGACCGGGGAGCTGTTTTTT,CASSLEYRVTGELFF,TRBV7-2,NA,TRBJ2-2,NA
TGTGCCAGCTTAAAAGGGGCCCCCGGTACGCAGTATTTT,CASLKGAPGTQYF,TRBV18,NA,TRBJ2-3,few
TGCGCCAGCAGCCAAGACTACTACGAGCAGTACTTC,CASSQDYYEQYF,TRBV5-1,NA,TRBJ2-7,NA
TGTGCCAGCAGCTTCGACAGCAACTCTGGAAACACCATATATTTT,CASSFDSNSGNTIYF,TRBV5-4,NA,TRBJ1-3,NA
TGTGCCAGCAGCCCCGGAGGGCCCTACGAGCAGTACTTC,CASSPGGPYEQYF,TRBV7-2,NA,TRBJ2-7,NA
TGTGCCTGGAGGGCCAGATTAGCCAAAAACATTCAGTACTTC,CAWRARLAKNIQYF,TRBV30,NA,TRBJ2-4,NA
TGTGCCAGCTCACCACCCGGGAGCCCCCGCGAGCAGTACTTC,CASSPPGSPREQYF,TRBV18,NA,TRBJ2-7,few
TGTGCCAGCAGCTCAAGGACAGGGGACATTCAGTACTTC,CASSSRTGDIQYF,TRBV5-4,TRBD1,TRBJ2-4,few
TGTGCCAGCAGCTTCGGAAGCTACCAAGAGACCCAGTACTTC,CASSFGSYQETQYF,TRBV7-7,NA,TRBJ2-5,NA
TGTGCCAGCAGCTTAGTTAGGTTACTAGCGAACTACAATGAGCAGTTCTTC,CASSLVRLLANYNEQFF,TRBV7-9,TRBD2,TRBJ2-1,few
TGTGCCAGCAGTCTACAGCCTAGCGGGACTGATGAGCAGTTCTTC,CASSLQPSGTDEQFF,TRBV27,TRBD2,TRBJ2-1,few
TGCGCCAGCAGCGGCCTCCGACAGACTCATACTGAAGCTTTCTTT,CASSGLRQTHTEAFF,TRBV5-1,NA,TRBJ1-1,NA
TGTGCCAGCAGACCGGGACTACACACAGATACGCAGTATTTT,CASRPGLHTDTQYF,TRBV28,TRBD2,TRBJ2-3,NA
TGCGCCAGCAGCGGGGAAAGCACCTCCTACGAGCAGTACTTC,CASSGESTSYEQYF,TRBV5-1,NA,TRBJ2-7,NA
TGTGCCAGCAGTTTATTTCCAGGGGCTCTCTCCTTC,CASSLFPGALSF,TRBV27,NA,TRBJ1-2,few
TGTGCCAGCAGCTCGACCATAAAAGACCGGACCCAGTACTTC,CASSSTIKDRTQYF,TRBV7-3,NA,TRBJ2-5,NA
TGTGCCATCACTCGACAGGGGGACTTCTACGAGCAGTACTTC,CAITRQGDFYEQYF,TRBV10-3,TRBD1,TRBJ2-7,NA
TGCGCCTGCAGCCTCAGGGGGCCTGGGGCCAACGTCCTGACTTTC,CACSLRGPGANVLTF,TRBV5-1,TRBD1,TRBJ2-6,NA
TGTGCCAGCAGTTTAGTTCGGCCTCTGGGGAGCAATCAGCCCCAGCATTTT,CASSLVRPLGSNQPQHF,TRBV28,NA,TRBJ1-5,few
TGTGCCAGCAGTTACTCGACTTACGAGCAGTACTTT,CASSYSTYEQYF,TRBV6-5,NA,TRBJ2-7,NA
TGTGCCTGGAGTGTACGGGCGAGGGAAAAACTGTTTTTT,CAWSVRAREKLFF,TRBV30,NA,TRBJ1-4,few
TGTGCAAGTCGCCGACAGGGGGGCAATCAGCCCCAGCATTTT,CASRRQGGNQPQHF,TRBV12-2,NA,TRBJ1-5,NA